What follows are 11 T cell receptor beta chains derived from one specimen sequenced in a study of shared clonotypes between healthy human individuals. Libraries were prepared by immunoSEQ multiplex PCR; TCRdb keeps only in-frame clonotypes and omits some of them. This sample has roughly 2,500,000 clones, with under 95% found just once. The sequenced sample was naive CD4+ T cells from PBMCs. Sample subset: CD45RA+ positively selected. The receptors shown here come from a man aged 18 to 29 in good health. Some clones in this sample may be carry-over from other donors' samples.

V gene TRBV30 combines with J gene TRBJ1-4; the D is unclear. Germline V gene lookup returns CDR1 GTSNPN and CDR2 SVGIG (reference sequence). The CDR3 runs to 15 residues. The germline V and J ends were trimmed by 2 bases and 7 bases, with 17 bases remaining between them. The CDR3 DNA is TGTGCCTGGAGTCCGGCCCCGGGGTTCTCTGAAAAACTGTTTTTT. Amino acids: CAWSPAPGFSEKLFF.

The genes are TRBV9 and TRBJ1-1; TRBD1 matches 9 bases. The CDR3 runs 14 residues. Germline V gene sequence: CDR1 SGDLS, CDR2 YYNGEE. The V and J ends lost 4 bases and 6 bases, in that order; junction bases with no gene match: 7. The CDR3 sequence is CASSPGQGSSEAFF. The CDR3 coding sequence is TGTGCCAGCAGCCCCGGACAGGGGTCATCTGAAGCTTTCTTT.

This sequence joins TRBV4-1 and TRBJ2-3; D is unclear. Trimming took off 2 bases at V and 4 bases at J, with 10 bases between the two ends. CDR3 length: 14 residues. Germline CDR1 MGHRA, CDR2 YSYEKL. The CDR3 loop reads CASSQLTLSDTQYF. The CDR3 bases are TGCGCCAGCAGCCAACTTACCCTTTCAGATACGCAGTATTTT.

The chain uses TRBV5-6 and TRBJ2-3; D call uncertain. Germline V gives CDR1 SGHDT, CDR2 YYEEEE. The V gene lost 3 bases and the J gene lost 5 bases, with 13 bases spanning the gap. This CDR3 is built from 14 residues. The CDR3: CASSSEVRLDTQYF. Written as DNA, the CDR3 is TGTGCCAGCAGCTCCGAGGTTCGTTTAGATACGCAGTATTTT.

Of note for this clone: Other DNA sequences from this sample encode an identical CDR3 as well. In nucleotides, the CDR3 is TGTGCCAGTAGTATATGGGCAGGGAACACTGAAGCTTTCTTT. Translated, it gives CASSIWAGNTEAFF. The V gene is TRBV19, the J gene TRBJ1-1; D not certain. Between the trimmed V and J ends, which lost 2 bases and 1 base, there was a span of 8 bases. The CDR3 has 14 amino acids. The germline V gene encodes CDR1 LNHDA and CDR2 SQIVND (reference sequence).

The CDR3 coding sequence is TGTGCCAGCAGTCCACGTGTGACAGGGGGGACTGAAGCTTTCTTT. Amino acids: CASSPRVTGGTEAFF. J is TRBJ1-1 and V is TRBV2; 9 bases are shared with TRBD1. Germline values: CDR1 SNHLY, CDR2 FYNNEI. This CDR3 comprises 15 residues. Germline trimming cut 5 bases from V and 5 bases from J; bases unmatched to any gene: 9.

The rearrangement links TRBV28 to TRBJ2-2, with TRBD2 as a possible D gene (6 bases). Germline loops: CDR1 MDHEN, CDR2 SYDVKM. This CDR3 is 19 amino acids long. The germline V and J ends were trimmed by 1 base and 0 bases, with 18 bases remaining between them. The chain's CDR3 is CASSLSSGAAEPNTGELFF. The CDR3 coding sequence is TGTGCCAGCAGTTTATCTTCGGGAGCGGCCGAACCGAACACCGGGGAGCTGTTTTTT.

The chain carries TRBV5-5 and TRBJ2-4, with 11 bases matching TRBD2. Germline CDR1 and CDR2: SGHKS and YYEKEE (reference sequence). Losses at the gene ends were 4 bases for V and 8 bases for J; bases not matched to a gene: 5. The CDR3 extends over 14 amino acids. The CDR3 here is CASSTTSGSDIQYF. CDR3 nucleotides: TGTGCCAGCAGCACCACTAGCGGGAGTGACATTCAGTACTTC.

V gene TRBV19 combines with J gene TRBJ2-3, with TRBD2 matching 10 bases. Trimming took 5 bases from V and 4 from J; bases not matched to a gene: 9. Germline-derived CDR1 and CDR2 are LNHDA and SQIVND (reference sequence). The length of the CDR3 is 16 residues. The CDR3, as DNA: TGTGCCAGTAGTCCCGGGAGCGGGAGGGCCCCAGATACGCAGTATTTT. Amino acids: CASSPGSGRAPDTQYF.

The chain joins TRBV19 to TRBJ1-5, with 7 bases that match TRBD1. The CDR3 extends over 18 amino acids. V gave up 4 bases and J gave up 5 bases; unmatched junction bases: 17. Per germline, CDR1 LNHDA and CDR2 SQIVND (reference sequence). As DNA, the CDR3 is TGTGCCAGTAGTACCAGAAGGGAACAGGGGCTTGGGGATCAGCCCCAGCATTTT. As protein: CASSTRREQGLGDQPQHF.

The chain couples TRBV28 to TRBJ1-2; tentatively, D is TRBD1 (6 bases). The germline V and J ends were trimmed by 7 bases and 4 bases, with 16 bases remaining between them. From germline, CDR1 is MDHEN and CDR2 SYDVKM. This CDR3 is built from 14 residues. The chain's CDR3 is CASTIPGVVYGYTF. CDR3 nucleotides: TGTGCCAGCACCATCCCAGGGGTCGTCTATGGCTACACCTTC.